The clone carrying this T cell receptor beta chain was recorded many times. As for time point: before trial treatment. This record belongs to a study of low-dose radiotherapy and immunotherapy resistance in tumors. The V segment lost 5 bases and the J segment 0 bases; nucleotides outside the gene matches: 6. Germline V gene data show CDR1 as MNHEY and CDR2 as SMNVEV (reference sequence). The CDR3 length is 16 residues. TRAV- and TRBV-specific primers, spanning alpha and beta chains, primed first-strand cDNA. With a constant-region primer and a V-primer adapter, TCRs were subjected to roughly 20 PCR cycles of amplification. With in vitro transcription, the isolated mRNA was amplified. TCRdb used MiXCR to reprocess the reads, holding one entry per CDR3 protein. The sample has about 89,000 distinct CDR3 sequences; 9.4% are singletons.

The TCR sequence derives from a male donor with prostate cancer. The sample in question was PBMCs, obtained before treatment. V and J are TRBV27 and TRBJ1-5, with 8 bases lining up with TRBD1. The DNA of the CDR3 is TGTGCCAGCAGTCCCTTGGACAGGGCTAGCAATCAGCCCCAGCATTTT. The encoded protein is CASSPLDRASNQPQHF.